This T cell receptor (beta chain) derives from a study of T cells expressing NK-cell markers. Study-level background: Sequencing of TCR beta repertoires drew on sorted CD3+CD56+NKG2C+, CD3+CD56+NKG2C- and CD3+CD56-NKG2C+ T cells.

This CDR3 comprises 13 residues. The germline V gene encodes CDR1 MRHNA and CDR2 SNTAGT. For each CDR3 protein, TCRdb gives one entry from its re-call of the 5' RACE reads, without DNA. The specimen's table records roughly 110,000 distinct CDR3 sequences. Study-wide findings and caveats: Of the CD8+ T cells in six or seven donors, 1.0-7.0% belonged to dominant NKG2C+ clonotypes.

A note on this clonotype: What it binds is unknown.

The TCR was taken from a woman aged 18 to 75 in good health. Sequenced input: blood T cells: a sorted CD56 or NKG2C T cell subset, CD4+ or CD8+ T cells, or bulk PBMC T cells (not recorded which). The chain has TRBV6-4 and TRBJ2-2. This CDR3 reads CASSDEDRGELFF.